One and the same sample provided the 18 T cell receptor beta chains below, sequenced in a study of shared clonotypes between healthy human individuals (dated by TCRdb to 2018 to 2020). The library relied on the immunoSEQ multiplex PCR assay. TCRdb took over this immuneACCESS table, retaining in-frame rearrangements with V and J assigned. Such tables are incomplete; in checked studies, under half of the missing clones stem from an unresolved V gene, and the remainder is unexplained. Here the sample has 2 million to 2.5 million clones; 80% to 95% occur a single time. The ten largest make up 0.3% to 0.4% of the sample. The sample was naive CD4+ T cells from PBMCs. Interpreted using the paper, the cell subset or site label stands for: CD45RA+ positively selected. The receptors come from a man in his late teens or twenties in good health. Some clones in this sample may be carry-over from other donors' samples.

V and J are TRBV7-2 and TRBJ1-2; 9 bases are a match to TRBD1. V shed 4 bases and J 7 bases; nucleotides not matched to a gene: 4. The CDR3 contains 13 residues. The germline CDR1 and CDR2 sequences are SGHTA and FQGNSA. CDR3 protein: CASSSGQGGGYTF. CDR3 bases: TGTGCCAGCAGCTCGGGACAGGGAGGTGGCTACACCTTC.

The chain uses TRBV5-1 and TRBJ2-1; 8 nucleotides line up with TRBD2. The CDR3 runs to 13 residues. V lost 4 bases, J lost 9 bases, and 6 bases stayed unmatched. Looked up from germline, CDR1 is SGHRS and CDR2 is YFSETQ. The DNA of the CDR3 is TGCGCCAGCAGCGGGGAAGCGGGAGCTGAGCAGTTCTTC. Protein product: CASSGEAGAEQFF.

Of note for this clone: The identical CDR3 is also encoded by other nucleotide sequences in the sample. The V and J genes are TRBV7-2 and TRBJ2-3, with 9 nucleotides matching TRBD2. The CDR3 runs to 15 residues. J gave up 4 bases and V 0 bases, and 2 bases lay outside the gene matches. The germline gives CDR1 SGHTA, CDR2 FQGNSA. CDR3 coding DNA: TGTGCCAGCAGCTTAGCAGCGGGAGGTGCAGATACGCAGTATTTT. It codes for CASSLAAGGADTQYF.

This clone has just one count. The CDR3: CASSEVHMNTEAFF. The DNA of the CDR3 is TGTGCCAGCAGTGAGGTCCACATGAACACTGAAGCTTTCTTT. The rearrangement uses TRBV6-1 and TRBJ1-1, with D hard to call. CDR3 length equals 14 residues. V was pared by 3 bases and J by 0 bases, with 8 bases between. Germline assignment: CDR1 MNHNS and CDR2 SASEGT.

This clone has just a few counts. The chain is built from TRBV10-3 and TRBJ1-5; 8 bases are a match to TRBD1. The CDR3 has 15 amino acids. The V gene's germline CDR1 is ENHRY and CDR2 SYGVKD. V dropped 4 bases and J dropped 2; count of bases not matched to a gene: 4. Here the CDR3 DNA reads TGTGCCATCAGTGCATCAGGGGGCGGCAATCAGCCCCAGCATTTT. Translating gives CAISASGGGNQPQHF.

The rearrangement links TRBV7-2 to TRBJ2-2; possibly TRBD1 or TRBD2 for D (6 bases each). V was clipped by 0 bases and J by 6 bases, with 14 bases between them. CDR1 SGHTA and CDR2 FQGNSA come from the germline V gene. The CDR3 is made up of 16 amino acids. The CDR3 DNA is TGTGCCAGCAGCTTAGCGCCTCGAGGGGGGTCCGGGGAGCTGTTTTTT. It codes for CASSLAPRGGSGELFF.

This chain's CDR3 is CASSPPGQGRYGYTF. The CDR3 region has the DNA TGTGCCAGCAGCCCCCCGGGACAGGGACGATATGGCTACACCTTC. This chain links TRBV5-4 with TRBJ1-2; TRBD1 aligns across 9 bases. The CDR3 length is 15 residues. Trimming cost V 4 bases and J 5 bases; bases outside gene matches: 9. Germline CDR1 SGHNT, CDR2 YYREEE (reference sequence).

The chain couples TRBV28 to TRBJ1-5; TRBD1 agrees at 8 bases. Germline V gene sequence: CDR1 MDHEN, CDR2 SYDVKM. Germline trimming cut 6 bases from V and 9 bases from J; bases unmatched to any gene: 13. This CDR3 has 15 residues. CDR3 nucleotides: TGTGCCAGCAGCCGAGGACAGGGTCCAGTTTCGCCCCAGCATTTT. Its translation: CASSRGQGPVSPQHF.

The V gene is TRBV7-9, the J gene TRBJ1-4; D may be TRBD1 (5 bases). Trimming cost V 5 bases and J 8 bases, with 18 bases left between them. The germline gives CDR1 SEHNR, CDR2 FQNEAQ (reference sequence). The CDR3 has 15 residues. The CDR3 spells CASSRQTGGSEKLFF. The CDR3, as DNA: TGTGCCAGCAGCCGGCAGACGGGGGGTTCGGAAAAACTGTTTTTT.

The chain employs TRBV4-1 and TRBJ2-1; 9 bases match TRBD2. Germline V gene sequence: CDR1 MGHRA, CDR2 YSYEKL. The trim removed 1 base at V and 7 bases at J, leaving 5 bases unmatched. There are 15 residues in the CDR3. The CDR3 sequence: CASSQGASGKNEQFF. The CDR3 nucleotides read TGCGCCAGCAGCCAAGGGGCTAGCGGGAAAAATGAGCAGTTCTTC.

The CDR3 region is CASSQASGDPNTGELFF. Here the CDR3 DNA reads TGTGCCAGCAGCCAAGCCTCAGGGGACCCGAACACCGGGGAGCTGTTTTTT. The chain uses TRBV4-2 and TRBJ2-2; maybe TRBD1 (6 bases). Germline CDR1 and CDR2: LGHNA and YNFKEQ. The CDR3 runs to 17 residues. V was trimmed by 1 base and J by 0 bases, leaving 12 bases between them.

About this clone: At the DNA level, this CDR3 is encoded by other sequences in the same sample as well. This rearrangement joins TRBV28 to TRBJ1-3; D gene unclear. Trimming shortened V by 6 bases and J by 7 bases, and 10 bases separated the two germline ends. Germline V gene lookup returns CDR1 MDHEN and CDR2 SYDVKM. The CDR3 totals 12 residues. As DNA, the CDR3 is TGTGCCAGCAGCCTATCTCGGAACACCATATATTTT. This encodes CASSLSRNTIYF. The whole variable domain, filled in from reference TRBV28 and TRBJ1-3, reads DVKVTQSSRYLVKRTGEKVFLECVQDMDHENMFWYRQDPGLGLRLIYFSYDVKMKEKGDIPEGYSVSREKKERFSLILESASTNQTSMYLCASSLSRNTIYFGEGSWLTVV.

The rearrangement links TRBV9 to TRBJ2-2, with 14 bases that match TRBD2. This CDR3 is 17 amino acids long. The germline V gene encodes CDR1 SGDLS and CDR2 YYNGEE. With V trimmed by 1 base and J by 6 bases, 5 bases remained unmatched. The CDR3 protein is CASSVTGTSGSSGELFF. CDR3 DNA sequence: TGTGCCAGCAGCGTAACAGGGACTAGCGGGAGTTCCGGGGAGCTGTTTTTT. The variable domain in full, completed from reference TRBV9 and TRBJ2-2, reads DSGVTQTPKHLITATGQRVTLRCSPRSGDLSVYWYQQSLDQGLQFLIQYYNGEERAKGNILERFSAQQFPDLHSELNLSSLELGDSALYFCASSVTGTSGSSGELFFGEGSRLTVL.

The CDR3 DNA follows: TGTGCCAGCAGCTTAGTAGGGGACAGGGGAGGGAGCACTGAAGCTTTCTTT. Protein product: CASSLVGDRGGSTEAFF. The rearrangement uses TRBV7-2 and TRBJ1-1; 10 bases agree with TRBD1. Germline V CDR1 and CDR2: SGHTA, FQGNSA. The V gene end was trimmed by 1 base and the J gene end by 4 bases; junction bases not matched to a gene: 9. The CDR3 is 17 amino acids.

The CDR3 nucleotides are TGTGCCATCAGTGAGGGGAGCTCTGGGGCCAACGTCCTGACTTTC. It is translated as CAISEGSSGANVLTF. This chain connects TRBV10-3 to TRBJ2-6; weak D call: TRBD2 (5 bases). The CDR3 spans 15 residues. Germline lookup yields CDR1 ENHRY and CDR2 SYGVKD. The V gene lost 2 bases and the J gene lost 0 bases, with 5 bases spanning the gap.

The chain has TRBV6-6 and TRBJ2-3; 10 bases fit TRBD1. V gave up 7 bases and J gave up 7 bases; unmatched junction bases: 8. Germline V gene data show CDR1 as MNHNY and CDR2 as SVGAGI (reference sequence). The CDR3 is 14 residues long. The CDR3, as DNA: TGTGCCAGCACCCCGGGACAGGGGTTGAATACGCAGTATTTT. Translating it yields CASTPGQGLNTQYF.

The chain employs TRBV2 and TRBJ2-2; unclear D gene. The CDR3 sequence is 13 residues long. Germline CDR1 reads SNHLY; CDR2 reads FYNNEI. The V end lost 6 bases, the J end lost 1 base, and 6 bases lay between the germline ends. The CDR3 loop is CASSQVNTGELFF. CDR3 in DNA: TGTGCCAGCAGCCAAGTGAACACCGGGGAGCTGTTTTTT.

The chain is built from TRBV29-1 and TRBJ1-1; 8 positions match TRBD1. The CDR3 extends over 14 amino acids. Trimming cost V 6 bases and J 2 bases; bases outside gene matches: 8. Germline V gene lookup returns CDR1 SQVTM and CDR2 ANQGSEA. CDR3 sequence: CSVHEGTGNTEAFF. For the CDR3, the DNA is TGCAGCGTCCACGAAGGGACAGGTAACACTGAAGCTTTCTTT.